One and the same sample provided the 2 T cell receptor beta chains below, sequenced in a study of cytomegalovirus exposure and HLA in healthy donors. Primers: 60 Vbeta forward and 13 Jbeta reverse. Sequenced by immunoSEQ multiplex PCR; TCRdb stores in-frame clones only, minus some. Here the sample spans under 95,000 clones, roughly 80% being singletons. The specimen sequenced was PBMCs. Receptors originate from a male donor in good health and CMV-seronegative.

This clone was seen only once. The CDR3 loop is CASSAREYNEQFF. In DNA form, the CDR3 reads TGTGCCAGCAGCGCCCGAGAGTACAATGAGCAGTTCTTC. The V gene is TRBV9, the J gene TRBJ2-1; D call uncertain. This CDR3 contains 13 residues. V shed 3 bases and J shed 4 bases, with 8 bases lying between them. Germline values: CDR1 SGDLS, CDR2 YYNGEE.

CDR3 sequence (DNA): TGCGCCAGCAGCTGGGGGACAGGGGGGCTGGAGACCCAGTACTTC. Translating it yields CASSWGTGGLETQYF. The J gene is TRBJ2-5, the V gene TRBV5-1; 11 bases fit TRBD1. The CDR3 spans 15 residues. Trimming cost V 3 bases and J 5 bases; bases outside gene matches: 6. Per the germline V gene, CDR1 is SGHRS and CDR2 is YFSETQ.